This T cell receptor beta chain was sequenced for a study of CD8 T cells in ankylosing spondylitis. Findings of the study overall: Matched synovial fluid from ankylosing spondylitis patients was reported to be enriched for disease-linked clones. Past studies reported some motif variants in reactive arthritis synovial fluid and blood. Roughly 8 highly homologous variants made up a TCR beta motif, and this motif appeared characteristic of ankylosing spondylitis blood.

Libraries of TCR beta came from quantitative 5'-RACE with molecular barcodes. TCRdb reprocessed the 5' RACE reads via MiXCR and lists one record per CDR3 protein. Among fewer than 250,000 distinct CDR3 sequences listed, 30% to 40% were seen once. In regard to this clonotype: What it binds is not known.

The V and J ends lost 4 bases and 4 bases, in that order; junction bases with no gene match: 4. The CDR3 sequence is 14 residues long. Germline V gene sequence: CDR1 MGHRA, CDR2 YSYEKL. Sequencing was done on a sample of blood, either unsorted or a sorted T cell fraction (not recorded which). The TCR comes from a male donor with ankylosing spondylitis or in good health (not recorded which). The rearrangement uses TRBV4-1 and TRBJ1-2, with TRBD1 matching 9 bases. CDR3 sequence (DNA): TGCGCCAGCAGCCCGGACAGGGGTACCTATGGCTACACCTTC. It yields the protein CASSPDRGTYGYTF.